Each of the 17 T cell receptor beta chains below was sequenced from the same sample in a study of shared clonotypes between healthy human individuals. Profiling relied on immunoSEQ multiplex PCR, and the TCRdb table lists in-frame clones only, not all of them. Among about 490,000 clones listed, approximately 84% were seen once. The sequenced material came from PBMCs. These receptors all come from a woman in her forties in good health. Some clones in this sample may be carry-over from other donors' samples.

CDR3 amino acids: CAWSRAPGELFF. The CDR3 region has the DNA TGTGCCTGGAGCAGGGCTCCCGGGGAGCTGTTTTTT. The gene calls are TRBV30 and TRBJ2-2; D may be TRBD1 (5 bases). The CDR3 sequence is 12 residues long. CDR1 and CDR2 from the germline V gene are GTSNPN and SVGIG (reference sequence). The germline V and J ends were trimmed by 3 bases and 6 bases, with 8 bases remaining between them.

The chain is built from TRBV6-4 and TRBJ2-1; the match to TRBD1 covers 8 bases. Trimming removed 8 bases from V and 4 bases from J; junction bases left unmatched: 4. The CDR3 runs to 13 residues. Germline V gene data show CDR1 as MRHNA and CDR2 as SNTAGT. Here the CDR3 DNA reads TGTGCCAGCGGACAGGGAGTATACAATGAGCAGTTCTTC. The encoded protein is CASGQGVYNEQFF.

The CDR3 reads CASMKAGNSYNEQFF. CDR3 DNA sequence: TGTGCCAGTATGAAAGCGGGAAACTCCTACAATGAGCAGTTCTTC. The chain uses TRBV28 and TRBJ2-1, with 7 bases lining up with TRBD2. The CDR3 loop spans 15 amino acids. Germline CDR1 MDHEN, CDR2 SYDVKM. The trim removed 9 bases at V and 0 bases at J, leaving 8 bases unmatched.

This clone came up once. Relative to the germline gene, one junction end is altered; a read error may explain this. The V and J genes are TRBV4-2 and TRBJ2-1; TRBD2 matches at 12 bases. The CDR3 is 16 amino acids. Looked up from germline, CDR1 is LGHNA and CDR2 is YNFKEQ. In DNA form, the CDR3 reads TGTGCCAGTAGCCTCTCGACTAGCGGGAGCTACAGTGAGCAGTTCTTC. It codes for CASSLSTSGSYSEQFF.

The chain joins TRBV4-2 to TRBJ1-5; D gene unclear. This CDR3 contains 15 residues. Germline V CDR1 and CDR2: LGHNA, YNFKEQ. V was shortened by 1 base and J by 6 bases, with 13 bases between the two germline ends. The CDR3 DNA follows: TGTGCCAGCAGCCAAGTTCTCCTGGAGGGTCAGCCCCAGCATTTT. Translated: CASSQVLLEGQPQHF.

CDR3 sequence reads: CSVDSGHTEAFF. The CDR3 DNA follows: TGCAGCGTTGATTCCGGGCACACTGAAGCTTTCTTT. V and J are TRBV29-1 and TRBJ1-1, with unresolved D. This CDR3 comprises 12 residues. V dropped 3 bases and J dropped 3 bases, with 8 bases sitting between them. CDR1 and CDR2 (germline): SQVTM, ANQGSEA.

The V gene is TRBV18, the J gene TRBJ2-5; D ambiguous. The CDR3 is 15 residues long. The germline CDR1 and CDR2 sequences are KGHSH and LQKENI. V gave up 6 bases and J gave up 7 bases, with 21 bases separating them. CDR3 loop: CASSLDVWGTATQYF. CDR3 bases: TGTGCCAGCTCGCTAGACGTATGGGGTACCGCGACCCAGTACTTC.

This chain uses TRBV10-3 with TRBJ2-1; D is perhaps TRBD2 (7 bases). Germline V lookup: CDR1 ENHRY, CDR2 SYGVKD. The CDR3 spans 15 residues. V was shortened by 7 bases and J by 7 bases, with 20 bases between the two germline ends. The CDR3 DNA is TGTGCCATCACCGGATCGGGGGGCGCGAAAAATGAGCAGTTCTTC. As protein: CAITGSGGAKNEQFF.

This clone was recorded many times. This specimen includes other DNA sequences encoding the same CDR3. CDR3 residues: CASRVPGQGYNEQFF. CDR3 nucleotide sequence: TGTGCCAGCAGAGTACCGGGACAGGGGTACAATGAGCAGTTCTTC. J is TRBJ2-1 and V is TRBV28; TRBD1 aligns across 10 bases. This CDR3 has 15 residues. V dropped 6 bases and J dropped 4; count of bases not matched to a gene: 6. CDR1 is MDHEN, CDR2 SYDVKM, per germline.

V gene TRBV2 combines with J gene TRBJ2-7, with TRBD2 as a possible D gene (6 bases). Trimming pared 6 bases from V and 5 bases from J, leaving 11 bases between. In germline, CDR1 is SNHLY, CDR2 FYNNEI. The CDR3 contains 12 residues. CDR3 sequence: CASREGLHEQYF. CDR3 coding DNA: TGTGCCAGCAGGGAGGGTCTCCACGAGCAGTACTTC. Together with reference TRBV2 and TRBJ2-7, the CDR3 gives the full variable domain: EPEVTQTPSHQVTQMGQEVILRCVPISNHLYFYWYRQILGQKVEFLVSFYNNEISEKSEIFDDQFSVERPDGSNFTLKIRSTKLEDSAMYFCASREGLHEQYFGPGTRLTVT.

V is TRBV5-1 and J is TRBJ2-3; D uncertain. Germline V gives CDR1 SGHRS, CDR2 YFSETQ. V lost 0 bases to trimming and J lost 1 base, with 9 bases between them. This CDR3 region has 15 residues. CDR3 loop: CASSLDPSGTDTQYF. CDR3 DNA sequence: TGCGCCAGCAGCTTGGATCCTTCGGGCACAGATACGCAGTATTTT.

V gene TRBV5-5 combines with J gene TRBJ2-5; 8 positions match TRBD1. This CDR3 has 15 residues. CDR1 and CDR2 from the germline V gene are SGHKS and YYEKEE (reference sequence). J was trimmed by 4 bases and V by 3 bases; bases with no gene match: 8. The DNA for the CDR3 is TGTGCCAGCAGCTATAGACAGGGGATAGGAGAGACCCAGTACTTC. The encoded protein is CASSYRQGIGETQYF. Full variable domain (remainder filled in from reference TRBV5-5 and TRBJ2-5): DAGVTQSPTHLIKTRGQQVTLRCSPISGHKSVSWYQQVLGQGPQFIFQYYEKEERGRGNFPDRFSARQFPNYSSELNVNALLLGDSALYLCASSYRQGIGETQYFGPGTRLLVL.

The rearrangement joins TRBV7-3 to TRBJ2-1, with 13 nucleotides matching TRBD2. With V trimmed by 5 bases and J by 8 bases, 9 bases remained unmatched. The CDR3 has 16 amino acids. Per the germline V gene, CDR1 is SGHTA and CDR2 is FQGTGA. CDR3 DNA: TGTGCCAGCAGCCTCGGGACTAGCGGGAAAGTGGATGAGCAGTTCTTC. Amino acid sequence: CASSLGTSGKVDEQFF.

The chain carries TRBV5-1 and TRBJ2-1; TRBD2 matches 7 bases. This CDR3 is 15 amino acids long. Germline V CDR1 and CDR2: SGHRS, YFSETQ. After removal of 0 bases from V and 3 bases from J, the junction contained 3 bases not matched to a gene. Written as DNA, the CDR3 is TGCGCCAGCAGCTTGGGTAGCGGGTTCTACAATGAGCAGTTCTTC. Translated: CASSLGSGFYNEQFF.

V and J are TRBV7-2 and TRBJ2-2; D remains ambiguous. V gave up 1 base and J gave up 8 bases, with 2 bases separating them. CDR1 SGHTA and CDR2 FQGNSA come from the germline V gene. This CDR3 is built from 11 residues. The CDR3 here is CASSLEGELFF. CDR3 DNA sequence: TGTGCCAGCAGCTTAGAAGGGGAGCTGTTTTTT. The full variable domain, completed using reference TRBV7-2 and TRBJ2-2, is GAGVSQSPSNKVTEKGKDVELRCDPISGHTALYWYRQSLGQGLEFLIYFQGNSAPDKSGLPSDRFSAERTGGSVSTLTIQRTQQEDSAVYLCASSLEGELFFGEGSRLTVL.

The chain combines TRBV5-1 with TRBJ2-1, with TRBD2 matching over 11 bases. CDR1 SGHRS and CDR2 YFSETQ come from the germline V gene. CDR3 length equals 18 residues. Germline trimming cut 3 bases from V and 2 bases from J; bases unmatched to any gene: 10. CDR3 in DNA: TGCGCCAGCAGCTCCCTCTGGGGTAGCGGGAGGGCCTACAATGAGCAGTTCTTC. Translated, it gives CASSSLWGSGRAYNEQFF.

For this clone: This probably arose from a read error, given a far larger clone one base away. The chain joins TRBV5-4 to TRBJ2-3; D unclear. The CDR3 extends over 12 amino acids. With 3 bases removed from V and 9 bases from J, the gap between germline ends came to 11 bases. The V gene's germline CDR1 is SGHNT and CDR2 YYREEE (reference sequence). CDR3 region: CASSSQSPTQYF. CDR3 in DNA: TGTGCCAGCAGCTCCCAGAGTCCGACGCAGTATTTT.